Shown below are 20 T cell receptor beta chains from a single sample sequenced in a study of cytomegalovirus exposure and HLA in healthy donors. Vbeta (60) and Jbeta (13) primers were used in the PCR. Libraries were prepared by immunoSEQ multiplex PCR; TCRdb keeps only in-frame clonotypes and omits some of them. The profile shows some 170,000 clones, 75% to 85% of them singletons. Sequencing was done on a sample of PBMCs. The receptors derive from a girl aged 2 to 10 in good health and CMV-seropositive.

V is TRBV30 and J is TRBJ1-4; D is perhaps TRBD1 (6 bases). This CDR3 contains 12 residues. Per germline, CDR1 GTSNPN and CDR2 SVGIG (reference sequence). V dropped 3 bases and J dropped 7 bases, with 9 bases sitting between them. DNA for the CDR3: TGTGCCTGGAGAGGGGGGGGTGAAAAACTGTTTTTT. Translation gives CAWRGGGEKLFF.

This chain connects TRBV15 to TRBJ1-2, with no clear D. The length of the CDR3 is 13 residues. The V and J ends lost 3 bases and 2 bases respectively, with 7 bases between them. Germline V gives CDR1 LNHNV, CDR2 YYDKDF (reference sequence). The CDR3 loop is CATSRRENYGYTF. The CDR3 coding sequence is TGTGCCACCAGCAGGAGAGAAAACTATGGCTACACCTTC.

DNA for the CDR3: TGTGCCAGCAGTGGAGGGGCCCCCAGCTCCTACGAGCAGTACTTC. Translating it yields CASSGGAPSSYEQYF. This chain joins TRBV28 and TRBJ2-7; D is possibly TRBD2 (6 bases). The CDR3 loop spans 15 amino acids. CDR1 and CDR2 (germline): MDHEN, SYDVKM. V lost 5 bases and J 0 bases, leaving 14 bases between the germline ends. Drawing the rest from reference TRBV28 and TRBJ2-7, the complete variable domain is DVKVTQSSRYLVKRTGEKVFLECVQDMDHENMFWYRQDPGLGLRLIYFSYDVKMKEKGDIPEGYSVSREKKERFSLILESASTNQTSMYLCASSGGAPSSYEQYFGPGTRLTVT.

This chain links TRBV9 with TRBJ1-1; TRBD1 matches at 7 bases. The CDR3 totals 15 residues. CDR1 and CDR2 from the germline V gene are SGDLS and YYNGEE. After removal of 8 bases from V and 6 bases from J, the junction contained 16 bases not matched to a gene. CDR3 sequence reads: CARARKFTGDPEAFF. In nucleotides, the CDR3 is TGTGCCAGGGCCAGGAAATTCACAGGGGACCCTGAAGCTTTCTTT.

The rearrangement uses TRBV5-6 and TRBJ2-5, with D possibly being TRBD1 (5 bases). The CDR3 is 13 amino acids. V was trimmed by 9 bases and J by 5 bases, leaving 17 bases between them. From germline, CDR1 is SGHDT and CDR2 YYEEEE. Here the CDR3 reads CATLGRGGETQYF. In DNA, the CDR3 is TGTGCCACCCTGGGGCGCGGTGGCGAGACCCAGTACTTC.

The chain has TRBV5-1 and TRBJ2-5; D ambiguous. Germline V gives CDR1 SGHRS, CDR2 YFSETQ. V was cut by 0 bases and J by 3 bases, with 9 bases left in between. CDR3 length: 14 amino acids. CDR3 residues: CASSLGQAKETQYF. The CDR3 DNA reads as TGCGCCAGCAGCTTGGGTCAGGCGAAAGAGACCCAGTACTTC.

This chain connects TRBV4-1 to TRBJ1-4, with D hard to call. V lost 1 base and J lost 5, with 11 bases in between. Germline values: CDR1 MGHRA, CDR2 YSYEKL. This CDR3 is 15 amino acids long. Here the CDR3 reads CASSQGGTTNEKLFF. The CDR3 DNA sequence: TGCGCCAGCAGCCAAGGCGGTACCACCAATGAAAAACTGTTTTTT.

The CDR3 reads CASSPLAAQETQYF. CDR3 in DNA: TGTGCCAGCAGCCCATTAGCCGCCCAAGAGACCCAGTACTTC. This chain connects TRBV4-2 to TRBJ2-5; D unresolved. The V end was cut by 4 bases, the J end by 1 base, with 10 bases between. Germline V gives CDR1 LGHNA, CDR2 YNFKEQ. CDR3 length: 14 amino acids.

This clone was detected once. The chain is built from TRBV7-9 and TRBJ2-5; a possible D gene is TRBD2 (6 bases). V was trimmed by 4 bases and J by 4 bases, leaving 13 bases between them. The CDR3 is made up of 14 amino acids. The germline CDR1 and CDR2 sequences are SEHNR and FQNEAQ (reference sequence). The CDR3 sequence is CASSSLGGGETQYF. CDR3 nucleotides: TGTGCCAGCAGCTCACTTGGGGGAGGAGAGACCCAGTACTTC.

The chain has TRBV9 and TRBJ2-5; 15 positions match TRBD2. This CDR3 is 18 amino acids long. With V trimmed by 2 bases and J by 1 base, 6 bases remained unmatched. The germline CDR1 and CDR2 sequences are SGDLS and YYNGEE. CDR3 residues: CASSVGTSGRPPQETQYF. The CDR3 DNA is TGTGCCAGCAGCGTTGGGACTAGCGGGAGGCCACCCCAAGAGACCCAGTACTTC.

The J gene is TRBJ2-1, the V gene TRBV19; D is perhaps TRBD2 (6 bases). Looked up from germline, CDR1 is LNHDA and CDR2 is SQIVND (reference sequence). V lost 10 bases and J lost 4, with 23 bases in between. CDR3 length equals 16 residues. CDR3 DNA: TGTGCCACAGGCGTAGGAGGGGCCGGAGGGTACAATGAGCAGTTCTTC. Protein product: CATGVGGAGGYNEQFF.

This clone was detected only once. The chain joins TRBV7-6 to TRBJ2-1; D is ambiguous. V was pared by 5 bases and J by 10 bases, with 15 bases between. The CDR3 has 13 amino acids. Germline-derived CDR1 and CDR2 are SGHVS and FNYEAQ. The CDR3 region is CASSLGTSEEQFF. CDR3 DNA sequence: TGTGCCAGCAGCCTCGGTACCTCGGAGGAGCAGTTCTTC.

V usage is TRBV25-1 and J usage is TRBJ2-2, with a possible D match to TRBD1 (5 bases). Trimming removed 4 bases at V and 5 bases at J, with 14 bases between. The CDR3 consists of 15 residues. The germline V gene encodes CDR1 MGHDK and CDR2 SYGVNS. CDR3 residues: CASSVPHTGTGELFF. In DNA, the CDR3 is TGTGCCAGCAGTGTCCCTCACACAGGAACCGGGGAGCTGTTTTTT. Looking up the rest from reference TRBV25-1 and TRBJ2-2 gives the full variable domain: EADIYQTPRYLVIGTGKKITLECSQTMGHDKMYWYQQDPGMELHLIHYSYGVNSTEKGDLSSESTVSRIRTEHFPLTLESARPSHTSQYLCASSVPHTGTGELFFGEGSRLTVL.

This chain connects TRBV29-1 to TRBJ2-7; the match to TRBD1 covers 8 bases. Trimming removed 4 bases from V and 3 bases from J; junction bases left unmatched: 2. Germline CDR1 is SQVTM and CDR2 is ANQGSEA. The CDR3 has 12 amino acids. The CDR3 spells CSVVQGGYEQYF. DNA of the CDR3: TGCAGCGTTGTACAGGGGGGCTACGAGCAGTACTTC.

V and J are TRBV7-9 and TRBJ2-2; 12 positions match TRBD1. J lost 8 bases, V lost 3 bases, and 4 bases had no gene match. The CDR3 consists of 15 residues. Germline V gives CDR1 SEHNR, CDR2 FQNEAQ (reference sequence). The CDR3, as DNA: TGTGCCAGCAGCTTCCGGGACAGGGGGCATGGGGAGCTGTTTTTT. It yields the protein CASSFRDRGHGELFF.

The chain couples TRBV6-6 to TRBJ2-7, with D unresolved. CDR3 length: 14 amino acids. V dropped 2 bases and J dropped 4 bases, with 12 bases sitting between them. Germline assignment: CDR1 MNHNY and CDR2 SVGAGI (reference sequence). The chain's CDR3 is CASSYQQKSYEQYF. Here the CDR3 DNA reads TGTGCCAGCAGTTACCAACAGAAGAGTTACGAGCAGTACTTC.

This clone was picked up a small number of times. The chain recombines TRBV5-5 with TRBJ2-7; D not certain. The germline V gene encodes CDR1 SGHKS and CDR2 YYEKEE (reference sequence). Trimming removed 0 bases from V and 0 bases from J, with 10 bases in between. The CDR3 extends over 15 amino acids. CDR3 nucleotides: TGTGCCAGCAGCTTGGAGGCAGGATACTCCTACGAGCAGTACTTC. Residues: CASSLEAGYSYEQYF.

This rearrangement joins TRBV9 to TRBJ2-3; 7 bases are a match to TRBD1. The germline V gene encodes CDR1 SGDLS and CDR2 YYNGEE. CDR3 length equals 15 residues. V lost 3 bases, J lost 7 bases, and 11 bases stayed unmatched. The CDR3 DNA reads as TGTGCCAGCAGCGCTACCCCCACGACAGGGAATACGCAGTATTTT. Protein product: CASSATPTTGNTQYF.

This clone was seen just once. This sequence joins TRBV15 and TRBJ2-7; 8 bases fit TRBD1. Germline loops: CDR1 LNHNV, CDR2 YYDKDF (reference sequence). The CDR3 covers 19 residues. Unmatched junction bases numbered 16, after V lost 0 bases and J lost 3 bases. The CDR3 sequence: CATSRDLVGQALGVYEQYF. The CDR3 coding sequence is TGTGCCACCAGCAGAGATCTGGTGGGACAGGCCCTTGGTGTCTACGAGCAGTACTTC.

The rearrangement uses TRBV29-1 and TRBJ2-5; tentative D call: TRBD1 (6 bases). V dropped 3 bases and J dropped 4 bases, with 12 bases sitting between them. This CDR3 contains 13 residues. Germline V CDR1 and CDR2: SQVTM, ANQGSEA. The CDR3 nucleotides are TGCAGCGTTGATAACAGGGCGGGAGAGACCCAGTACTTC. This codes for CSVDNRAGETQYF. The whole variable domain, remainder taken from reference TRBV29-1 and TRBJ2-5, is SAVISQKPSRDICQRGTSLTIQCQVDSQVTMMFWYRQQPGQSLTLIATANQGSEATYESGFVIDKFPISRPNLTFSTLTVSNMSPEDSSIYLCSVDNRAGETQYFGPGTRLLVL.